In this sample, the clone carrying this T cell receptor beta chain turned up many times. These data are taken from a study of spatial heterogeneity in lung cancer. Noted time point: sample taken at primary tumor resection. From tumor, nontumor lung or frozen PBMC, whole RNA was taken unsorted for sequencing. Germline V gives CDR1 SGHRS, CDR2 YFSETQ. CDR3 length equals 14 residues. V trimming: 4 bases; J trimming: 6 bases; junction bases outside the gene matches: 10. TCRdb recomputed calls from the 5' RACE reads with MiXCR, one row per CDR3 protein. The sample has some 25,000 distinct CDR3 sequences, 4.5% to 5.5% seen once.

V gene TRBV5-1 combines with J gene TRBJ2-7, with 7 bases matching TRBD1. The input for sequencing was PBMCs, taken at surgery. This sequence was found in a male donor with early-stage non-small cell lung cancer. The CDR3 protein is CASSRDSPRTEQYF. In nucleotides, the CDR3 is TGCGCCAGCAGCCGGGACAGTCCCAGGACCGAGCAGTACTTC.